Listed below are T cell receptor beta chains from one sample, sequenced in a study of metastatic and nonmetastatic thyroid tumors. MiXCR reprocessed the PCR reads for TCRdb. Here the sample spans about 24,000 clones, 22% being singletons. Sequencing was performed on blood. The receptors stem from a female donor with papillary thyroid cancer or a benign thyroid nodule (not recorded which). Some clones in this sample may be carry-over from other donors' samples. Both conserved end residues are part of each CDR3. The order of the fields is D gene, CDR3 length, V gene, J gene, clone size, CDR3 DNA, CDR3 protein. A D gene is named only where the DNA matches it firmly. Expanded clones are given a class, and other clones once, few, many or no size at all.

NA	12	TRBV6-2/TRBV6-3	TRBJ2-7	NA	TGTGCCAGCAGTTACGGGACAACCGAGCAGTACTTC	CASSYGTTEQYF
NA	15	TRBV15	TRBJ2-5	many	TGTGCCACCAGCAGAGAAGGCGGGGCGGCGGAGACCCAGTACTTC	CATSREGGAAETQYF
NA	16	TRBV28	TRBJ2-7	medium-sized	TGTGCCAGCAGCCCTTTCGGGATAGTAGTAACGTACGAGCAGTACTTC	CASSPFGIVVTYEQYF
NA	14	TRBV12-3/TRBV12-4	TRBJ2-7	few	TGTGCCAGCAGTTCCTCGGGGCTAGACTACGAGCAGTACTTC	CASSSSGLDYEQYF
NA	14	TRBV3-1	TRBJ2-4	many	TGTGCCAGCAGCCAAGGGAGTACGAAAAACATTCAGTACTTC	CASSQGSTKNIQYF
TRBD2	14	TRBV5-1	TRBJ2-7	many	TGCGCCAGCAGGCCTACGCTAGCGGACTACGAGCAGTACTTC	CASRPTLADYEQYF
NA	16	TRBV28	TRBJ2-6	few	TGTGCCAGCAGTTGTGGACGGGGGTATTTGGCCAACGTCCTGACTTTC	CASSCGRGYLANVLTF
NA	14	TRBV18	TRBJ2-7	many	TGTGCCAGCTCACCGATCCCCACACCAGGTGAGCAGTACTTC	CASSPIPTPGEQYF
NA	13	TRBV7-9	TRBJ1-2	many	TGTGCCAGCAGCTTAGACGGATTCTATGGCTACACCTTC	CASSLDGFYGYTF
TRBD2	15	TRBV12-3/TRBV12-4	TRBJ2-2	NA	TGTGCCAGCAGTTTGGGACTAGCGGCAGGCGCGGAGCTGTTTTTT	CASSLGLAAGAELFF
TRBD1	16	TRBV6-5	TRBJ2-7	few	TGTGCCAGCAGTTACTCGAGACAGGGGGTGCCCTACGAGCAGTACTTC	CASSYSRQGVPYEQYF
NA	16	TRBV5-1	TRBJ2-1	many	TGCGCCAGCAGCGACGAGGACAGACTCTCCTACAATGAGCAGTTCTTC	CASSDEDRLSYNEQFF
TRBD2	16	TRBV10-3	TRBJ2-3	many	TGTGCCATCAGTGAGTCGGGGAGCGGGGGCACAGATACGCAGTATTTT	CAISESGSGGTDTQYF